This record looks at one T cell receptor (beta chain) sequence and its context. Its antigen is not known. This sample was included in a study of shared clonotypes between healthy human individuals. The study's findings and limits: Sampling involved blood alone; tissue repertoires likely differ.

Recent acute infections and vaccinations were absent in the healthy HIV-negative adult donors. The split of CD4+ cells yielded CD45RA+ naive and CD45RA-negative memory subsets. Data came from immunoSEQ multiplex PCR; TCRdb stores just in-frame clones and leaves some out. The table has under 2,500,000 clones, nearly 97% seen once. Per germline, CDR1 MNHNS and CDR2 SASEGT. This CDR3 has 13 amino acids. Trimming removed 5 bases at V and 4 bases at J, with 12 bases between. The V and J genes are TRBV6-1 and TRBJ2-7, with TRBD1 as a possible D gene (6 bases). This TCR was recovered from a man aged 18 to 29 in good health. The sequenced material came from naive CD4+ T cells sorted from blood. The sample's subset: CD45RA+ positively selected. The CDR3 region is CASSKGQPYEQYF. In DNA, the CDR3 is TGTGCCAGCAGTAAAGGACAGCCATACGAGCAGTACTTC.